This TCR beta chain came from a study of blood T cells in healthy people across ages. Overall study findings and caveats: Nothing was known about donor CMV status, and this possibly confounded expanded clonotype changes.

Primers used in a second PCR of roughly 7 to 12 cycles were a sample-barcoded 5' primer and a J-beta primer mix. TCRdb ran MiXCR on the 5' RACE reads and lists one entry per CDR3 protein. The table records 700,000 or so distinct CDR3 sequences, over 40% of them present only once. This clonotype came up many times. The antigen is undetermined. The individuals who served as donors were healthy Caucasians living in Russia, aged roughly 6 to 95. Per germline, CDR1 SGHTA and CDR2 FQGNSA. CDR3 size: 12 residues. V was pared by 4 bases and J by 5 bases, with 8 bases between. This chain joins TRBV7-2 and TRBJ2-5; D gene ambiguous. The sequenced material came from blood. The receptor's source is an elderly man in good health. CDR3 in DNA: TGTGCCAGCAGCTCCTTACGGGAGACCCAGTACTTC. This gives the protein CASSSLRETQYF.